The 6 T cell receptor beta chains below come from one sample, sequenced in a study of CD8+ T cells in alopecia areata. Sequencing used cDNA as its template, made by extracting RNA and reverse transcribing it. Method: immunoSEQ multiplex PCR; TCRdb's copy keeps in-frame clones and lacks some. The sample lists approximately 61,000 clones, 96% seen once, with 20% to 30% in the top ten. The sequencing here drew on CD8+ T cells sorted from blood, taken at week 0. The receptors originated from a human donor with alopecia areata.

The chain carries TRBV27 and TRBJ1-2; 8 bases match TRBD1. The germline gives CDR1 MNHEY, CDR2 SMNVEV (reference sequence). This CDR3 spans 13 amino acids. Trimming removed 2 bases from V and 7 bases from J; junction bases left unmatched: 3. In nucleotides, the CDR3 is TGTGCCAGCAGTTTACCGACAGGGGCTGGCTACACCTTC. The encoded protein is CASSLPTGAGYTF.

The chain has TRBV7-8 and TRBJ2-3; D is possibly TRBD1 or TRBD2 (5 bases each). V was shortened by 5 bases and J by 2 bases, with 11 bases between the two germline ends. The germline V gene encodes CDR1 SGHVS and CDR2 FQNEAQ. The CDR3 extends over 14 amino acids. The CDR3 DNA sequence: TGTGCCAGCAGCGACGGGACGTACACAGATACGCAGTATTTT. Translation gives CASSDGTYTDTQYF.

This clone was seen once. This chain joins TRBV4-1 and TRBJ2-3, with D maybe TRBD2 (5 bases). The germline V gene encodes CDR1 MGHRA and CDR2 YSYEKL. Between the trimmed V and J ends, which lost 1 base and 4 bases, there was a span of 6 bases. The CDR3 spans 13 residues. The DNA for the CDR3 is TGCGCCAGCAGCCAAGTAGCGTCAGATACGCAGTATTTT. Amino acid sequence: CASSQVASDTQYF.

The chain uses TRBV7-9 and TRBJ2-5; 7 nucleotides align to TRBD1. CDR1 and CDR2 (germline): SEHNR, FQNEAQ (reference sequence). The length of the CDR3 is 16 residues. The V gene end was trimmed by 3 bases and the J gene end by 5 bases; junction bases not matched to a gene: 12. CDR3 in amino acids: CASSLLLGQGVETQYF. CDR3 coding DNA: TGTGCCAGCAGCTTGCTTCTCGGGCAGGGGGTGGAGACCCAGTACTTC.

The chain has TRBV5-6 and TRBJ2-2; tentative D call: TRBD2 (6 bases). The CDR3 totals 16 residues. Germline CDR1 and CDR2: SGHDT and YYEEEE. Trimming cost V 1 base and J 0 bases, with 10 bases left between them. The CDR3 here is CASSLPRDSNTGELFF. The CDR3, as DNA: TGTGCCAGCAGCTTGCCCCGGGACTCGAACACCGGGGAGCTGTTTTTT. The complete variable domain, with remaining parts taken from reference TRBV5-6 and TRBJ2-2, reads DAGVTQSPTHLIKTRGQQVTLRCSPKSGHDTVSWYQQALGQGPQFIFQYYEEEERQRGNFPDRFSGHQFPNYSSELNVNALLLGDSALYLCASSLPRDSNTGELFFGEGSRLTVL.

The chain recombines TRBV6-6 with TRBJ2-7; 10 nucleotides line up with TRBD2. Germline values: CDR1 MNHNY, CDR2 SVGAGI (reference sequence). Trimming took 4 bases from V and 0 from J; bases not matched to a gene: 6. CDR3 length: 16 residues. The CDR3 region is CASSFLLAGNSYEQYF. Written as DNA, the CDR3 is TGTGCCAGCAGTTTCCTACTAGCGGGGAACTCCTACGAGCAGTACTTC.